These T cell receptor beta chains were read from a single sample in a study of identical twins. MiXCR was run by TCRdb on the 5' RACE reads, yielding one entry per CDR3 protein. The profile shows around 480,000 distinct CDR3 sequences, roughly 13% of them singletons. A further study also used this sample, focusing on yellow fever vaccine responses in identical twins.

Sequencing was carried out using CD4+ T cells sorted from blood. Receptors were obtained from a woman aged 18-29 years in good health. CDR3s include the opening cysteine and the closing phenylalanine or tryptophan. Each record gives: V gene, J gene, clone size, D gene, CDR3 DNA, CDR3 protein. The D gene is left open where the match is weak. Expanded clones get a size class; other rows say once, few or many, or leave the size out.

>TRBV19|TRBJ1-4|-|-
TGTGCCAGTAGTGACCTCAGGCGAAACACAGAAAAACTGTTTTTT
CASSDLRRNTEKLFF
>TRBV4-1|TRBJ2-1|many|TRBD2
TGCGCCAGCAGCCAAGTACTAGCGGAGGGATTTAATAAGCAGTTCTTC
CASSQVLAEGFNKQFF
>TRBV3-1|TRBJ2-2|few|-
TGTGCCAGCAGCCCGATCTTAGCCGACGGGGAGCTGTTTTTT
CASSPILADGELFF
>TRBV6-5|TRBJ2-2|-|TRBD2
TGTGCCAGCAGTTACACCGGACTAGCGGGACCCGGGGAGCTGTTTTTT
CASSYTGLAGPGELFF
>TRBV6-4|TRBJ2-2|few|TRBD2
TGTGCCAGCAGTGAACGGGGGGGTAACACCGGGGAGCTGTTTTTT
CASSERGGNTGELFF
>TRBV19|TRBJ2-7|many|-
TGTGCCAGTAGCCCCTCGGCAGCAGTCGAGCAGTACTTC
CASSPSAAVEQYF
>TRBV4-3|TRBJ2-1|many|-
TGCGCCAGCAGCCAAGGCTTCAAGGGCTACCAGCAGTTCTTC
CASSQGFKGYQQFF
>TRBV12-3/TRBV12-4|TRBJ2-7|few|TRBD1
TGTGCCAGCAGTCCCACCGGGACAGGGCTGCTCGCTCCTGACGAGCAGTACTTC
CASSPTGTGLLAPDEQYF
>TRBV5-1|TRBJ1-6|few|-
TGCGCCAGCAGCCCCGAAGGCGGGGGGAAATCACCCCTCCACTTT
CASSPEGGGKSPLHF
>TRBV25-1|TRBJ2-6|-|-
TGTGCCAGCAGTCTTAGGGCAGGGTTCGGGGCCAACGTCCTGACTTTC
CASSLRAGFGANVLTF
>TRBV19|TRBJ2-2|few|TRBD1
TGTGCCAGTAGTCCAGGGGGTTCATCCGGGGAGCTGTTTTTT
CASSPGGSSGELFF
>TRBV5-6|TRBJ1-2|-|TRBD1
TGTGCCAGCAGCTGGACAGGGAATGGCTACACCTTC
CASSWTGNGYTF
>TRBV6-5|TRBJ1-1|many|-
TGTGCCAGCAGTTACTCGACGGGGAACACTGAAGCTTTCTTT
CASSYSTGNTEAFF
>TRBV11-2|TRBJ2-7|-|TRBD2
TGTGCCAGCAGCCCAAAAGCCCAATGGACTAGCGGCTCCTACGAGCAGTACTTC
CASSPKAQWTSGSYEQYF
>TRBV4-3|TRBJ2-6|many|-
TGCGCCAGCAGCCAAGATGTAATCATCTCTGGGGCCAACGTCCTGACTTTC
CASSQDVIISGANVLTF
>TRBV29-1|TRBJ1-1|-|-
TGCAGCGTCCCCAGGTCTCGGGGTGGTCTGCATCGGGGGGCGAACACTGAAGCTTTCTTT
CSVPRSRGGLHRGANTEAFF
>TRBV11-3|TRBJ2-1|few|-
TGTGCCAGCAGCTCCGGGACTCTACCTTACAATGAGCAGTTCTTC
CASSSGTLPYNEQFF
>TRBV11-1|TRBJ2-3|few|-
TGTGCCAGCAGCTTATCTTCTGGGGGACCGAGCACAGATACGCAGTATTTT
CASSLSSGGPSTDTQYF
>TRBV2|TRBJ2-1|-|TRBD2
TGTACCTGCAGTTTGAGGCTAGCGGGGGGGATGAGCTCCTACAATGAGCAGTTCTTC
CTCSLRLAGGMSSYNEQFF
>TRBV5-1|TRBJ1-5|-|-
TGCGCCAGCAGCACGGACGGAAGCCTGAATCAGCCCCAGCATTTT
CASSTDGSLNQPQHF
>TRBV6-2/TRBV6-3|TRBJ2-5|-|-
TGTGCCAGCAAAGGGCTAAACCGCCAAGAGACCCAGTACTTC
CASKGLNRQETQYF
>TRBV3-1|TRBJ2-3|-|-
TGTGCCAGCAGCCAGACAGGACCTAGCACAGATACGCAGTATTTT
CASSQTGPSTDTQYF
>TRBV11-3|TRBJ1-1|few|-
TGTGCCAGCAGCTCCCATACGGCGAACACTGAAGCTTTCTTT
CASSSHTANTEAFF
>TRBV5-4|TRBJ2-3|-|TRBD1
TGTGCCAGCAGCAGGCCGGGACAGAGTAGCACAGATACGCAGTATTTT
CASSRPGQSSTDTQYF
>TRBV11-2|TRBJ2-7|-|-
TGTGCCAGCAGCTTAGCCGCAGGGTGGTACTCCTACGAGCAGTACTTC
CASSLAAGWYSYEQYF
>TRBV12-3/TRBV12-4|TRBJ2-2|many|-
TGTGCCAGCAGTTTAATGGGTCGTGACACCGGGGAGCTGTTTTTT
CASSLMGRDTGELFF
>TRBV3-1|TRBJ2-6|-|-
TGTGCCAGCAGCCAAGCCATTAGCTCTGGGGCCAACGTCCTGACTTTC
CASSQAISSGANVLTF
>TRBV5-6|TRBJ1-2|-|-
TGTGCCAGCAGCTGGACTCAAGGCTCGGGTGGCTACACCTTC
CASSWTQGSGGYTF
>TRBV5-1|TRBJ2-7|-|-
TGCGCCAGCAGCTTGGAGACACTCATCTCCTACGAGCAGTACTTC
CASSLETLISYEQYF
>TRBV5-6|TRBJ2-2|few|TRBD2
TGTGCCAGCAGACGCGGGGGGCCGAGGACCGGGGAGCTGTTTTTT
CASRRGGPRTGELFF
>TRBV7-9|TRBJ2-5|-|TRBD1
TGTGCCAGCAGCTCGACAGGGGGGCGCGTTGAGACCCAGTACTTC
CASSSTGGRVETQYF
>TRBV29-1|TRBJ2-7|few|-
TGCAGCGTTCAGGTGCAACTCTACTCCTACGAGCAGTACTTC
CSVQVQLYSYEQYF
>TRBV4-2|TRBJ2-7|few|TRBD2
TGTGCCAGCAGCCAAGAGTTAGCGGGGGGTGTCTACGAGCAGTACTTC
CASSQELAGGVYEQYF
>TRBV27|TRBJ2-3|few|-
TGTGCCAGCAGAAACCCTTCCCGGGGCACAGATACGCAGTATTTT
CASRNPSRGTDTQYF
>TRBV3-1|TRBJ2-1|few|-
TGTGCCAGCAGCCCTCGCCTTAGTGCCCCTAATCAGCAGTTCTTC
CASSPRLSAPNQQFF
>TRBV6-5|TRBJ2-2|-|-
TGTGCCAGCAGTTACGTTCAGGTTGGCGGGGAGCTGTTTTTT
CASSYVQVGGELFF
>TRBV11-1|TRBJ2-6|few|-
TGTGCCAGCAGTTCAGGATGGAGCTCTGGGGCCAACGTCCTGACTTTC
CASSSGWSSGANVLTF
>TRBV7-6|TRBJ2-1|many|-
TGTGCCAGCAGTTTGGCAAGCTCCTACAATGAGCAGTTCTTC
CASSLASSYNEQFF
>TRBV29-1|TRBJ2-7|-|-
TGCAGCGTTGAAACAGGGCGGAACGGTGCGGGGACCTACGAGCAGTACTTC
CSVETGRNGAGTYEQYF
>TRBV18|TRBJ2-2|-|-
TGTGCCAGCTCACCGGAGCCGATCGGGGAGCTGTTTTTT
CASSPEPIGELFF
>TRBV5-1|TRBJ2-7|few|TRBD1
TGCGCCAGCAGCTCGGACAGGCCTTCCTACGAGCAGTACTTC
CASSSDRPSYEQYF
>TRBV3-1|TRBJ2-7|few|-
TGTGCCAGCAGCCCCACGACAGCCTCCTACGAGCAGTACTTC
CASSPTTASYEQYF
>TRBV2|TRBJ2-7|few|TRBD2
TGTGCCAGCGGACTAGCGGGCGCCTCCTACGAGCAGTACTTC
CASGLAGASYEQYF
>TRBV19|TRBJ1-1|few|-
TGTGCCAGTACTCAACTTGTGGGCACTGAAGCTTTCTTT
CASTQLVGTEAFF
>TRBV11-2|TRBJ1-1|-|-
TGTGCCAGCAGCTCCTGGACGGGAACACTGAATGCTTTCTTT
CASSSWTGTLNAFF
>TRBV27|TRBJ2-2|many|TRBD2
TGTGCCAGCAGTCTCAGGACTAGCGGGAGCGGGGACACCGGGGAGCTGTTTTTT
CASSLRTSGSGDTGELFF
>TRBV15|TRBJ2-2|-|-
TGTGCCACCAGCAGGGGGGACGGCCCGAACACCGGGGAGCTGTTTTTT
CATSRGDGPNTGELFF
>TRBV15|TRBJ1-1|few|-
TGTGCCACCAGCAGAGAATGGTTAACTGAAGCTTTCTTT
CATSREWLTEAFF